The source of this T cell receptor beta chain is a study of T cell repertoires in cytomegalovirus infection. Study-wide background: CMV infection plus the matching HLA type was flagged by public TCR beta signatures. Whole-study results and caveats: In two of eight donors, the top clonotype was HLA-C-restricted CMV-specific.

From the reads, TCRdb called clonotypes with MiXCR, one entry per CDR3 protein. The table has about 600,000 distinct CDR3 sequences, 20% to 25% seen once; the top ten hold roughly 8%. This clonotype was observed a few times. Its antigen is not identified. The source material was CD8+ T cells from PBMCs. This TCR was sampled from a human donor in good health (CMV status not recorded). Some clones in this sample may be carry-over from other donors' samples.

As DNA, the CDR3 is TGTGCCAGCAGTGCCCGACTAGCGGGGGGGCCGAAGGAGACCCAGTACTTC. It yields the protein CASSARLAGGPKETQYF. This chain joins TRBV12-3 or TRBV12-4 and TRBJ2-5, with TRBD2 matching over 14 bases. V was pared by 5 bases and J by 5 bases, with 10 bases of the junction left unmatched. The CDR3 is 17 residues long.